The clone carrying this T cell receptor (beta chain) was detected ten times or more. RNA transcripts were the template for amplifying TCR beta CDR3 regions. HTBI primers were used for first-round RT-PCR of the TCR CDR3. From the multiplex PCR reads, TCRdb called clonotypes with MiXCR, one entry per CDR3 protein. The sample shows nearly 250,000 distinct CDR3 sequences, 16% of them seen only once. The record originates from a study of T cells in Graves' hyperthyroidism and ophthalmopathy. The study included ophthalmopathy patients with Clinical Activity Score at least 3, NOSPECS grade at least 4 and duration under 3 months. Those patients with uncontrolled infection, other autoimmune disease, pregnancy or lactation were excluded. Fresh peripheral blood, 9.5 to 10 ml of it, supplied the PBMCs. The TCR comes from a woman aged 18-29 years with Graves' ophthalmopathy. Sample: blood.

The CDR3 DNA reads TGTGCCACCAGTGATTTCGGGGAGGCAGGCGGCTACACCTTC. This encodes CATSDFGEAGGYTF. This chain connects TRBV24-1 to TRBJ1-2; D is ambiguous. The V gene lost 1 base and the J gene lost 8 bases, with 13 bases spanning the gap. The CDR3 runs 14 residues. Germline loops: CDR1 KGHDR, CDR2 SFDVKD.